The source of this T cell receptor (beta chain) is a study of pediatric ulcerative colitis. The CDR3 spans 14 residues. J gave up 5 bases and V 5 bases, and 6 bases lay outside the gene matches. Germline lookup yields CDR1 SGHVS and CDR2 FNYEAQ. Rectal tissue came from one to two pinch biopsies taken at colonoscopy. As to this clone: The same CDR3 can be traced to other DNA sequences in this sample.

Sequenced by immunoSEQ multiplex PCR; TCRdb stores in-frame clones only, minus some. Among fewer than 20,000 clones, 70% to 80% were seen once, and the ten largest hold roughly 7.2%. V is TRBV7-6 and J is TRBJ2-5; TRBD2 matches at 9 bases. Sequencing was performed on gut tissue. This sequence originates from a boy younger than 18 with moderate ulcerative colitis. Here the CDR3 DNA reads TGTGCCAGCAGCCGGACTAGCGCCGGGGAGACCCAGTACTTC. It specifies CASSRTSAGETQYF. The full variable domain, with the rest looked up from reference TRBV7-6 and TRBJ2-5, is GAGVSQSPRYKVTKRGQDVALRCDPISGHVSLYWYRQALGQGPEFLTYFNYEAQQDKSGLPNDRFSAERPEGSISTLTIQRTEQRDSAMYRCASSRTSAGETQYFGPGTRLLVL.